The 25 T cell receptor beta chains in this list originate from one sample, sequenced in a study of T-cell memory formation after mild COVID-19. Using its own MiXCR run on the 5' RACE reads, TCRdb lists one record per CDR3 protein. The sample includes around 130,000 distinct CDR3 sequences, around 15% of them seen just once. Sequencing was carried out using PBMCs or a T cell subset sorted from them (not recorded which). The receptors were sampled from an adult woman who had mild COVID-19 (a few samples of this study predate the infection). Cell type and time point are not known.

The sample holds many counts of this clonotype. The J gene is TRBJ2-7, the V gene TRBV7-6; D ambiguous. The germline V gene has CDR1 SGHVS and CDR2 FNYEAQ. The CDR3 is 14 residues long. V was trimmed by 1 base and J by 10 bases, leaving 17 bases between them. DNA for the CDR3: TGTGCCAGCAGCTTAGTTCTGGGCGGTCGAGCACAGTACTTC. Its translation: CASSLVLGGRAQYF.

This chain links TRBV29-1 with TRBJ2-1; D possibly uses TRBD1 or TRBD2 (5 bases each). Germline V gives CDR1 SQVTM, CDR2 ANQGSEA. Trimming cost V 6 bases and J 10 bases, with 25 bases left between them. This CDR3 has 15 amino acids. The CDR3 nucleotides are TGCAGCGTCCCGGACAACGGGGCTCTTACGTGGGAGCAGTTCTTC. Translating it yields CSVPDNGALTWEQFF.

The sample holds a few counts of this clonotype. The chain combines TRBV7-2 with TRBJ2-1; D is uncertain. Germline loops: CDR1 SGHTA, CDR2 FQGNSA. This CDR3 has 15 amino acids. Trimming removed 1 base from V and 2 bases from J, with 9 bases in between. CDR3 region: CASSLGSSAYNEQFF. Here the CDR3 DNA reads TGTGCCAGCAGCTTAGGATCCAGCGCCTACAATGAGCAGTTCTTC.

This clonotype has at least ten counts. CDR3 bases: TGTGCCACCAGCAGAAAAGCGGGTCAAGAGACCCAGTACTTC. It specifies CATSRKAGQETQYF. The chain is built from TRBV15 and TRBJ2-5; weak D call: TRBD2 (6 bases). Germline CDR1 is LNHNV and CDR2 is YYDKDF (reference sequence). The CDR3 totals 14 residues. V was pared by 2 bases and J by 2 bases, with 9 bases between.

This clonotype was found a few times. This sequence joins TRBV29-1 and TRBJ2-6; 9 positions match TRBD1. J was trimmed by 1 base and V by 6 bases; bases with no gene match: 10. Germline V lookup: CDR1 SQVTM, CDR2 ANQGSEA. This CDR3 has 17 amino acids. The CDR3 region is CSVVWTGAFSGANVLTF. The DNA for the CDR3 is TGCAGCGTCGTATGGACAGGGGCATTTTCTGGGGCCAACGTCCTGACTTTC.

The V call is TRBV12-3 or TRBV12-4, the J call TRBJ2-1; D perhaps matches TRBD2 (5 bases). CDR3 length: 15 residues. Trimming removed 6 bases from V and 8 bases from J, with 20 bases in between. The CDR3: CASSPGFSAMDEQFF. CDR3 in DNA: TGTGCCAGCAGCCCGGGATTCAGCGCTATGGATGAGCAGTTCTTC.

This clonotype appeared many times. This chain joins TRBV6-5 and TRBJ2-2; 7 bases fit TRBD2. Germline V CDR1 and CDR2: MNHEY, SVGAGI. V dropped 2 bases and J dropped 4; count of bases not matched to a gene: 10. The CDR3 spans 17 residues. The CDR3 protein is CASSYLLAGDPTGELFF. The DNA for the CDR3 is TGTGCCAGCAGTTACCTTCTGGCGGGGGATCCCACCGGGGAGCTGTTTTTT.

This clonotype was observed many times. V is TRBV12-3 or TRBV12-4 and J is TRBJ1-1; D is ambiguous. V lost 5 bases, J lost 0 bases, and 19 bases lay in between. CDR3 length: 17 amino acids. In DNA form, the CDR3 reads TGTGCCAGCAGTCAGGCTAGCGAACCAAGCATGAACACTGAAGCTTTCTTT. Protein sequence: CASSQASEPSMNTEAFF.

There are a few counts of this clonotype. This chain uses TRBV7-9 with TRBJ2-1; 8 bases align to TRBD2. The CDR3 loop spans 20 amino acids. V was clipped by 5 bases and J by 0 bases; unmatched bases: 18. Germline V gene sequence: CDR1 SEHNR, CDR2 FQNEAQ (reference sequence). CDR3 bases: TGTGCCAGCAGCCCCTCCCCGGGTAGCGGGGCCCATAGCTCCTACAATGAGCAGTTCTTC. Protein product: CASSPSPGSGAHSSYNEQFF. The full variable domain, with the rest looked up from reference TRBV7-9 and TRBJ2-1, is DTGVSQNPRHKITKRGQNVTFRCDPISEHNRLYWYRQTLGQGPEFLTYFQNEAQLEKSRLLSDRFSAERPKGSFSTLEIQRTEQGDSAMYLCASSPSPGSGAHSSYNEQFFGPGTRLTVL.

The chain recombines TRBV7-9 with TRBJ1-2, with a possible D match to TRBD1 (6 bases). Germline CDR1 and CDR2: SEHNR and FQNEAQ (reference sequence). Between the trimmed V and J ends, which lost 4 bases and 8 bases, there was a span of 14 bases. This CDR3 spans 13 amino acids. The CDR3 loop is CASSSGTREGYTF. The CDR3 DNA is TGTGCCAGCAGCTCGGGGACACGCGAAGGCTACACCTTC.

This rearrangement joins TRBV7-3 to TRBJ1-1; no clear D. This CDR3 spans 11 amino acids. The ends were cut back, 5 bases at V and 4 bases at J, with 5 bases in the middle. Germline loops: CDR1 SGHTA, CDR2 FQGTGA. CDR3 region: CASSEGTEAFF. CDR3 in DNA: TGTGCCAGCAGCGAGGGCACTGAAGCTTTCTTT.

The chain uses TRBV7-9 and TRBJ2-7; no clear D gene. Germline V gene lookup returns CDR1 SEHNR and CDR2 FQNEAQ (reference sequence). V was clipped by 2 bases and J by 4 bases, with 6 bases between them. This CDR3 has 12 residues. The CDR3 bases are TGTGCCAGCAGCTTAAAGGAATACGAGCAGTACTTC. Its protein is CASSLKEYEQYF.

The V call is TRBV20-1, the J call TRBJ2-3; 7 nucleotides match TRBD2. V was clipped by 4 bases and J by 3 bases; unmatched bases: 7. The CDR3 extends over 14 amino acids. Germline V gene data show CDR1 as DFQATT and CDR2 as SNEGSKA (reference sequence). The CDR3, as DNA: TGCAGTGCTACTGGCGGGAGTACTACAGATACGCAGTATTTT. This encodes CSATGGSTTDTQYF.

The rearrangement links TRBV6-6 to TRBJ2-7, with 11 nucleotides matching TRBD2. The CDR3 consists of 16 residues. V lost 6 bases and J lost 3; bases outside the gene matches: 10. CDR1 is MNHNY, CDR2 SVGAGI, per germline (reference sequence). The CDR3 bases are TGTGCCAGCAGCAACTCAGGGACTAGCGGTTACTACGAGCAGTACTTC. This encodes CASSNSGTSGYYEQYF.

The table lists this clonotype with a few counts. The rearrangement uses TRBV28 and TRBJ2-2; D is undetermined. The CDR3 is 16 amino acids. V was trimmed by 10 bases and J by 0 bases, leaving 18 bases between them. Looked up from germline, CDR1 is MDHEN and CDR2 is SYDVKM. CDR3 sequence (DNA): TGTGCCATCAGCTATACAGCCATTTCGAACACCGGGGAGCTGTTTTTT. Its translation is CAISYTAISNTGELFF. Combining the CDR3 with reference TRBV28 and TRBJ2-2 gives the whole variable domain DVKVTQSSRYLVKRTGEKVFLECVQDMDHENMFWYRQDPGLGLRLIYFSYDVKMKEKGDIPEGYSVSREKKERFSLILESASTNQTSMYLCAISYTAISNTGELFFGEGSRLTVL.

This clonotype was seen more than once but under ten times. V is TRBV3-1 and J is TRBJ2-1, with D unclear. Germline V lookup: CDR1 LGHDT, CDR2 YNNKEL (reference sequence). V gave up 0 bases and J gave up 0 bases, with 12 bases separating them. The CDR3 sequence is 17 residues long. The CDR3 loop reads CASSQEFGPSSYNEQFF. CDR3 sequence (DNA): TGTGCCAGCAGCCAAGAGTTCGGTCCTAGCTCCTACAATGAGCAGTTCTTC.

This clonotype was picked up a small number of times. The CDR3 sequence: CASSLTIAGSYEQYF. The DNA for the CDR3 is TGCGCCAGCAGCCTTACCATAGCGGGAAGCTACGAGCAGTACTTC. The chain employs TRBV4-1 and TRBJ2-7; 8 bases are a match to TRBD2. V shed 4 bases, J shed 3 bases, and the junction held 8 bases outside the gene matches. Germline lookup yields CDR1 MGHRA and CDR2 YSYEKL. This CDR3 has 15 amino acids.

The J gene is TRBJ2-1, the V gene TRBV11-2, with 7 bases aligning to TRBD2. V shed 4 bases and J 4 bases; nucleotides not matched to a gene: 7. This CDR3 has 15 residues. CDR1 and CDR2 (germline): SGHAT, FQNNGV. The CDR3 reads CASSWSSGLYNEQFF. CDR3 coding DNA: TGTGCCAGCAGCTGGTCTAGCGGACTATACAATGAGCAGTTCTTC.

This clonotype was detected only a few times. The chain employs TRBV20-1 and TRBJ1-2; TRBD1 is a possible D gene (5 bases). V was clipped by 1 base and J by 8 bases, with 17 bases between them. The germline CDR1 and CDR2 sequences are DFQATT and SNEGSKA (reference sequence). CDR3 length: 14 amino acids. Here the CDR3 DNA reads TGCAGTGCTAGAGCTCTGGACACCCCGGTAGGCTACACCTTC. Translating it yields CSARALDTPVGYTF.

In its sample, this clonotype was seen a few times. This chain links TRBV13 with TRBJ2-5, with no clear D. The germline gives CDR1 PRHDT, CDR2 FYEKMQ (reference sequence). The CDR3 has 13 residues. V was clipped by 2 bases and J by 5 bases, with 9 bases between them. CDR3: CASSLWSAETQYF. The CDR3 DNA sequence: TGTGCCAGCAGCTTATGGAGTGCCGAGACCCAGTACTTC.

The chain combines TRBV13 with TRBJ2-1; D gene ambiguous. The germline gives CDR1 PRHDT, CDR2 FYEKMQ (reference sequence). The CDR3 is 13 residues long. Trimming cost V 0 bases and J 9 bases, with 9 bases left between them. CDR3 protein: CASSLGMKSEQFF. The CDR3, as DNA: TGTGCCAGCAGCTTAGGAATGAAGAGTGAGCAGTTCTTC.

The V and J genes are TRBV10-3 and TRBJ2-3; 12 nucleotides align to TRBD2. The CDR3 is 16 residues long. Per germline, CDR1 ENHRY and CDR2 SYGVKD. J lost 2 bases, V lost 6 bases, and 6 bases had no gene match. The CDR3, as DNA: TGTGCCATCAGGCTGACTAGCGGGAGCCCCACAGATACGCAGTATTTT. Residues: CAIRLTSGSPTDTQYF.

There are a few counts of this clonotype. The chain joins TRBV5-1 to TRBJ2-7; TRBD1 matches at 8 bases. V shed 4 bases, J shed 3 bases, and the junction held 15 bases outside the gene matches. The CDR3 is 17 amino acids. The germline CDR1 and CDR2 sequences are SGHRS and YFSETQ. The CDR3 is CASSDGQGVYALYEQYF. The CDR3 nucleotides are TGCGCCAGCAGCGACGGACAGGGAGTTTATGCCCTCTACGAGCAGTACTTC.

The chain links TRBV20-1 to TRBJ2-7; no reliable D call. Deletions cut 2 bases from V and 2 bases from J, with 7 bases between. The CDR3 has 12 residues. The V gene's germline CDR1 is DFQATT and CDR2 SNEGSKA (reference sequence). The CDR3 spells CSARPRTYEQYF. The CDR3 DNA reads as TGCAGTGCTAGACCCCGGACCTACGAGCAGTACTTC.

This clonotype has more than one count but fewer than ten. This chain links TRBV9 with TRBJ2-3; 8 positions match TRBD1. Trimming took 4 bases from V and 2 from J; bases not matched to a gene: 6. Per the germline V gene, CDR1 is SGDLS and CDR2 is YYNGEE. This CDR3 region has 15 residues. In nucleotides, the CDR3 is TGTGCCAGCAGCCCCTACAGGGGGGACACAGATACGCAGTATTTT. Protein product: CASSPYRGDTDTQYF.